This T cell receptor beta chain was sequenced in a study of human T cells and chemical hapten exposure. For the study at large: Throughout a study of roughly 5.5 months, patients underwent weekly scalp administration of diphenylcyclopropenone doses. The study's findings and limits: Among TCRs, those above 1 in 1000 frequency were unaffected by DPC sensitization. It was expanded TCRs that formed significantly more large CDR3 similarity clusters than controls did.

Time point given: pre-sensitization, week 0. Treatment denoted: therapeutic diphenylcyclopropenone sensitization with weekly scalp DPC. Extraction yielded total RNA from whole blood (unfractionated). This CDR3 contains 15 residues. Germline V lookup: CDR1 DFQATT, CDR2 SNEGSKA (reference sequence). J lost 2 bases, V lost 0 bases, and 2 bases had no gene match. TCRdb itself ran the RACE reads through MiXCR, one entry per CDR3 protein. The sample has 60,000 to 80,000 distinct CDR3 sequences; 6.7% are singletons. This clonotype was seen ten or more times. Its antigen remains unidentified. V and J are TRBV20-1 and TRBJ2-1; TRBD2 aligns across 9 bases. The specimen was whole blood, collected in connection with sensitization to the hapten diphenylcyclopropenone (DPC). The receptor's source is a woman in her twenties or thirties with alopecia areata. Some clones in this sample may be carry-over from other donors' samples. The CDR3 region has the DNA TGCAGTGCTAGAGAAGCTAGCGGGGCCTACAATGAGCAGTTCTTC. Encoded protein: CSAREASGAYNEQFF.